These 3 T cell receptor beta chains were sequenced from one sample in a study of blood T cell repertoires in COVID-19. Sequencing was performed with immunoSEQ multiplex PCR; in TCRdb, only in-frame clones are kept and a portion is missing. The sample holds 200,000 to 300,000 clones, roughly nine tenths seen once. The source material was peripheral blood. The receptors were gathered from a man aged 55 to 70 with acute or convalescent COVID-19.

The CDR3, as DNA: TGTGCCAGCAGCTCGGGAGCCAGGGTAGAGACCCAGTACTTC. It codes for CASSSGARVETQYF. V usage is TRBV7-8 and J usage is TRBJ2-5, with D perhaps matching TRBD2 (6 bases). The germline CDR1 and CDR2 sequences are SGHVS and FQNEAQ. The length of the CDR3 is 14 residues. The ends were cut back, 4 bases at V and 4 bases at J, with 13 bases in the middle.

The chain carries TRBV7-2 and TRBJ2-1, with D tentatively TRBD1 (6 bases). The CDR3 totals 15 residues. Germline CDR1 is SGHTA and CDR2 is FQGNSA. V lost 1 base and J lost 1, with 8 bases in between. CDR3 sequence (DNA): TGTGCCAGCAGCTTAGTAGGGGGATCCTACAATGAGCAGTTCTTC. This translates into CASSLVGGSYNEQFF.

The V gene is TRBV5-1, the J gene TRBJ1-2; TRBD1 might be the D (6 bases). The CDR3 spans 13 residues. Trimming took off 4 bases at V and 11 bases at J, with 18 bases between the two ends. Germline CDR1 SGHRS, CDR2 YFSETQ. CDR3 residues: CASSIGGHEIYTF. CDR3 DNA: TGCGCCAGCAGCATCGGGGGGCATGAAATATACACCTTC.